Listed below are T cell receptor beta chains from one sample, sequenced in a study of blood T cell repertoires in COVID-19. Using immunoSEQ multiplex PCR, the repertoire was profiled, and TCRdb retains in-frame clones only, with some absent. The data contain 56,000 or so clones, roughly 85% of them seen just once; the ten biggest clones take up roughly a tenth. The sample comprised peripheral blood. The receptors stem from a human donor in a cohort sampled during active COVID-19. The CDR3 runs from the conserved cysteine through the conserved F or W. The D gene is left open where the match is weak. A row's size may be missing; if present it is once, few, many or a size class.

clone size	D gene	V gene	J gene	CDR3 protein	CDR3 DNA
.	.	TRBV30	TRBJ1-5	CAWSVQSNQPQHF	TGTGCCTGGAGTGTACAGAGCAATCAGCCCCAGCATTTT
.	.	TRBV7-2	TRBJ2-1	CASSPLGSSYNEQFF	TGTGCCAGCAGTCCCCTCGGGAGCTCCTACAATGAGCAGTTCTTC
few	TRBD2	TRBV2	TRBJ2-1	CASSISGSSYNEQFF	TGTGCCAGCAGTATTAGCGGGAGCTCCTACAATGAGCAGTTCTTC
.	.	TRBV9	TRBJ1-5	CASSVGGVGQPQHF	TGTGCCAGCAGCGTAGGGGGCGTTGGTCAGCCCCAGCATTTT
.	TRBD2	TRBV6-2/TRBV6-3	TRBJ2-7	CASTPSFGASGSLSYEQYF	TGTGCCAGCACCCCCTCATTCGGGGCTAGCGGGAGCCTCTCCTACGAGCAGTACTTC
.	TRBD2	TRBV27	TRBJ2-1	CASLPGGSSPNEQFF	TGTGCCAGCCTGCCGGGGGGGTCCTCACCCAATGAGCAGTTCTTC
.	.	TRBV3-1/TRBV3-2	TRBJ1-2	CASSTGFWGYTF	TGTGCCAGCAGTACAGGGTTCTGGGGCTACACCTTC
.	TRBD1	TRBV19	TRBJ1-5	CASSQDRGRNQPQHF	TGTGCCAGTAGCCAAGACAGGGGAAGGAATCAGCCCCAGCATTTT
.	.	TRBV5-1	TRBJ1-1	CASSLETATGWREDEAFF	TGCGCCAGCAGCTTGGAAACGGCGACAGGATGGAGAGAAGATGAAGCTTTCTTT
once	.	TRBV28	TRBJ2-3	CASSLEGKTTDTQYF	TGTGCCAGCAGTTTGGAGGGAAAAACCACAGATACGCAGTATTTT
.	TRBD2	TRBV28	TRBJ2-7	CASSLYTPWASGPYEQYF	TGTGCCAGCAGTTTATATACCCCATGGGCTAGCGGACCCTACGAGCAGTACTTC